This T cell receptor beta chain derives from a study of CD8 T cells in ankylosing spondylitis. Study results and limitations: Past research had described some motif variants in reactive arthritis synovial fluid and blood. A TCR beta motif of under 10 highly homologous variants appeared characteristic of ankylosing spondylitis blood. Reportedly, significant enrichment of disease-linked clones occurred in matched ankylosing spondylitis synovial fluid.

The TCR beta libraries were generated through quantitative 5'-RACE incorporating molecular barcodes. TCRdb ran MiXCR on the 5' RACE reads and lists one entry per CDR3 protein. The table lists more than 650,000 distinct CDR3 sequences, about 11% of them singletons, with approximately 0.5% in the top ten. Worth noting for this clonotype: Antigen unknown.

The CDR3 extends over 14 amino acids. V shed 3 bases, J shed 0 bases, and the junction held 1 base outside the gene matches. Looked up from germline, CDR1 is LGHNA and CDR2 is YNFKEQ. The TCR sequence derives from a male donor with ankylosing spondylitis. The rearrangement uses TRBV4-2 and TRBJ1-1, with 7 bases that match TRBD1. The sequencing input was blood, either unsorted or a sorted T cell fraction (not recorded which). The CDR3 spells CASSHGTVNTEAFF. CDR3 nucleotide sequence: TGTGCCAGCAGCCACGGGACAGTGAACACTGAAGCTTTCTTT.